The TCR beta chain described here comes from a study of blood T cell repertoires in COVID-19. With V trimmed by 1 base and J by 7 bases, 4 bases remained unmatched. In germline, CDR1 is LGHDT, CDR2 YNNKEL (reference sequence). CDR3 size: 14 residues. The repertoire was sequenced with immunoSEQ multiplex PCR; TCRdb's copy has only in-frame clones and lacks some. This table has around 94,000 clones, 87% appearing once. The sequencing sample was made of peripheral blood. This sequence originates from a man aged 45 to 65 with active COVID-19. This rearrangement joins TRBV3-1 (or the pseudogene TRBV3-2) to TRBJ1-5; TRBD1 agrees at 7 bases. For the CDR3, the DNA is TGTGCCAGCAGCCAAGGACAGGGAAGGCAGCCCCAGCATTTT. Translating it yields CASSQGQGRQPQHF.